A single sample is the source of the 29 T cell receptor beta chains below, sequenced in a study of T-cell memory formation after mild COVID-19. MiXCR, run by TCRdb on the 5' RACE reads, gives a single entry per CDR3 protein. The sample lists about 190,000 distinct CDR3 sequences; approximately 20% were seen once. The sequencing input was PBMCs or a T cell subset sorted from them (not recorded which). These receptors were collected from an adult woman who had mild COVID-19 (a few samples of this study predate the infection). Cell type and time point are not known.

This clonotype was picked up a small number of times. This chain uses TRBV14 with TRBJ2-3, with unresolved D. The CDR3 consists of 12 residues. V lost 4 bases to trimming and J lost 6 bases, with 8 bases between them. CDR1 SGHDN and CDR2 FVKESK come from the germline V gene. The CDR3 region has the DNA TGTGCCAGCAGCCGCTTTGGCGATACGCAGTATTTT. It encodes CASSRFGDTQYF.

This clonotype was seen a few times. The chain uses TRBV11-2 and TRBJ2-1, with a tentative D call TRBD1 (5 bases). The CDR3 spans 16 residues. V lost 1 base and J lost 0, with 10 bases in between. From germline, CDR1 is SGHAT and CDR2 FQNNGV. Here the CDR3 reads CASSLAGQSSYNEQFF. The CDR3 bases are TGTGCCAGCAGCTTAGCCGGACAAAGCTCCTACAATGAGCAGTTCTTC. The whole variable domain, filled in from reference TRBV11-2 and TRBJ2-1, reads EAGVAQSPRYKIIEKRQSVAFWCNPISGHATLYWYQQILGQGPKLLIQFQNNGVVDDSQLPKDRFSAERLKGVDSTLKIQPAKLEDSAVYLCASSLAGQSSYNEQFFGPGTRLTVL.

In its sample, this clonotype was seen a few times. The chain recombines TRBV10-3 with TRBJ2-7; TRBD1 matches 7 bases. The germline V gene has CDR1 ENHRY and CDR2 SYGVKD. The V gene end was trimmed by 4 bases and the J gene end by 3 bases; junction bases not matched to a gene: 9. CDR3 length: 15 residues. The CDR3 region is CAISGGSGQNYEQYF. CDR3 sequence (DNA): TGTGCCATCAGTGGGGGCTCGGGACAGAACTACGAGCAGTACTTC.

This CDR3 reads CSAGGAQSTDTQYF. As DNA, the CDR3 is TGCAGTGCTGGGGGGGCCCAGAGCACAGATACGCAGTATTTT. The genes are TRBV20-1 and TRBJ2-3; perhaps TRBD2 as D (7 bases). The ends were cut back, 5 bases at V and 0 bases at J, with 12 bases in the middle. Germline V lookup: CDR1 DFQATT, CDR2 SNEGSKA (reference sequence). CDR3 length: 14 residues.

The chain couples TRBV12-3 or TRBV12-4 to TRBJ1-2, with TRBD1 identical over 7 bases. CDR3 length: 14 residues. V lost 6 bases, J lost 8 bases, and 12 bases stayed unmatched. CDR3 sequence: CASRATGRYFGYTF. In DNA, the CDR3 is TGTGCCAGCAGAGCGACAGGGCGTTATTTCGGCTACACCTTC.

This clonotype was counted many times. The V gene is TRBV6-6, the J gene TRBJ1-6; 8 nucleotides agree with TRBD1. With 8 bases clipped from V and 7 bases from J, the junction kept 10 bases outside the gene matches. This CDR3 is built from 15 residues. CDR1 MNHNY and CDR2 SVGAGI come from the germline V gene (reference sequence). CDR3 coding DNA: TGTGCCAGCGTGGGGACAGGAGGAAGGAATTCACCCCTCCACTTT. Residues: CASVGTGGRNSPLHF.

V usage is TRBV12-5 and J usage is TRBJ2-1; the D gene is possibly TRBD2 (7 bases). The CDR3 length is 12 residues. Germline loops: CDR1 LGHNT, CDR2 FRNRAP. Trimming removed 10 bases at V and 10 bases at J, with 17 bases between. Here the CDR3 reads CATDQGGEEQFF. DNA for the CDR3: TGTGCTACTGACCAAGGGGGGGAGGAGCAGTTCTTC.

This clonotype was observed a handful of times. This chain joins TRBV30 and TRBJ2-3; 14 bases align to TRBD2. The germline V gene has CDR1 GTSNPN and CDR2 SVGIG (reference sequence). The ends lost 4 bases at V and 3 bases at J; junction bases unmatched: 3. The CDR3 totals 15 residues. CDR3 loop: CAWIGTSGSTDTQYF. The CDR3 bases are TGTGCCTGGATCGGGACTAGCGGGAGTACAGATACGCAGTATTTT.

CDR3 bases: TGTGCCAGCAGTGCCCGGGCCTACAATGAGCAGTTCTTC. Translating it yields CASSARAYNEQFF. This chain connects TRBV6-5 to TRBJ2-1, with unresolved D. V was trimmed by 5 bases and J by 2 bases, leaving 7 bases between them. Germline assignment: CDR1 MNHEY and CDR2 SVGAGI. The CDR3 is 13 amino acids.

The chain recombines TRBV7-9 with TRBJ2-7, with D tentatively TRBD2 (6 bases). Trimming pared 0 bases from V and 5 bases from J, leaving 14 bases between. The CDR3 contains 15 residues. Germline lookup yields CDR1 SEHNR and CDR2 FQNEAQ (reference sequence). The CDR3 DNA sequence: TGTGCCAGCAGCTTAGCGACTAGGGGAAGCCACGAGCAGTACTTC. It codes for CASSLATRGSHEQYF.

V gene TRBV12-3 or TRBV12-4 combines with J gene TRBJ1-6; TRBD1 is a possible D gene (6 bases). There are 13 residues in the CDR3. V was pared by 5 bases and J by 11 bases, with 13 bases between. CDR3 DNA: TGTGCCAGCAGTGCACAGGGTTGGCCACCCCTCCACTTT. The encoded protein is CASSAQGWPPLHF.

This clonotype was seen a few times. This chain uses TRBV5-1 with TRBJ2-5; D remains ambiguous. The V and J ends lost 5 bases and 5 bases respectively, with 13 bases between them. There are 13 residues in the CDR3. Per germline, CDR1 SGHRS and CDR2 YFSETQ. CDR3 loop: CASRIGQLETQYF. The CDR3 DNA follows: TGCGCCAGCAGGATTGGCCAACTGGAGACCCAGTACTTC.

This clonotype was seen more than once but under ten times. CDR3 protein: CASSLLAGVSDTQYF. The CDR3 DNA follows: TGTGCCAGCAGCTTACTAGCGGGAGTTTCGGATACGCAGTATTTT. The rearrangement links TRBV7-9 to TRBJ2-3; 10 bases map to TRBD2. Germline V gene sequence: CDR1 SEHNR, CDR2 FQNEAQ (reference sequence). Unmatched junction bases numbered 5, after V lost 2 bases and J lost 6 bases. The length of the CDR3 is 15 residues.

The chain employs TRBV19 and TRBJ1-5; a possible D gene is TRBD1 (5 bases). The germline V gene encodes CDR1 LNHDA and CDR2 SQIVND (reference sequence). This CDR3 spans 16 amino acids. Deletions cut 0 bases from V and 3 bases from J, with 12 bases between. The DNA for the CDR3 is TGTGCCAGTAGTATAGAGGGGCAGGGAGTCAATCAGCCCCAGCATTTT. Its translation: CASSIEGQGVNQPQHF.

The sample holds many counts of this clonotype. The rearrangement uses TRBV18 and TRBJ2-2; D call uncertain. This CDR3 is built from 13 residues. CDR1 is KGHSH, CDR2 LQKENI, per germline. Trimming pared 0 bases from V and 5 bases from J, leaving 4 bases between. The CDR3 nucleotides are TGTGCCAGCTCACCACCGTTAACCGGGGAGCTGTTTTTT. Protein product: CASSPPLTGELFF. The full variable domain, its missing parts supplied by reference TRBV18 and TRBJ2-2, is NAGVMQNPRHLVRRRGQEARLRCSPMKGHSHVYWYRQLPEEGLKFMVYLQKENIIDESGMPKERFSAEFPKEGPSILRIQQVVRGDSAAYFCASSPPLTGELFFGEGSRLTVL.

This clonotype has a handful of counts. This chain links TRBV7-9 with TRBJ2-7, with D perhaps matching TRBD1 or TRBD2 (6 bases each). V shed 0 bases and J shed 3 bases, with 9 bases lying between them. This CDR3 has 14 residues. Per the germline V gene, CDR1 is SEHNR and CDR2 is FQNEAQ (reference sequence). This CDR3 reads CASSLAGGGYEQYF. DNA of the CDR3: TGTGCCAGCAGCTTAGCAGGGGGAGGCTACGAGCAGTACTTC.

Regarding this clonotype: Given a much more abundant clone one base away, this may be a read error. The chain couples TRBV5-1 to TRBJ2-2, with D uncertain. This CDR3 has 14 amino acids. Germline V gene sequence: CDR1 SGHRS, CDR2 YFSETQ. V lost 0 bases and J 3 bases, leaving 6 bases between the germline ends. CDR3 DNA: TGCGCCAGCAGCTTGGCGGCAGACACCGGGGAGCTGTTTTTT. It specifies CASSLAADTGELFF.

This clonotype came up a few times. V and J are TRBV12-3 or TRBV12-4 and TRBJ1-2; D remains unclear. Trimming shortened V by 2 bases and J by 0 bases, and 13 bases separated the two germline ends. The CDR3 sequence is 16 residues long. The CDR3 here is CASSLMRTAANYGYTF. In nucleotides, the CDR3 is TGTGCCAGCAGTTTAATGAGGACCGCAGCTAACTATGGCTACACCTTC.

This rearrangement joins TRBV6-5 to TRBJ2-1; unclear D gene. V shed 0 bases and J shed 1 base, with 10 bases lying between them. CDR1 and CDR2 from the germline V gene are MNHEY and SVGAGI. CDR3 length: 16 residues. CDR3 nucleotides: TGTGCCAGCAGTTACTCTCAGGATTTATCCTACAATGAGCAGTTCTTC. Translation gives CASSYSQDLSYNEQFF.

This clonotype was counted only a few times. The chain links TRBV6-2 or TRBV6-3 to TRBJ2-7; D perhaps matches TRBD2 (5 bases). The CDR3 consists of 16 residues. The ends were cut back, 0 bases at V and 2 bases at J, with 14 bases in the middle. CDR1 and CDR2 from the germline V gene are MNHEY and SVGEGT. In DNA, the CDR3 is TGTGCCAGCAGTTACTCGAAGGGAGTCTTCACCTACGAGCAGTACTTC. Translated: CASSYSKGVFTYEQYF.

CDR3 sequence: CASSETWKGMVGGTEAFF. The DNA for the CDR3 is TGTGCCAGCAGTGAAACGTGGAAGGGGATGGTGGGTGGCACTGAAGCTTTCTTT. V usage is TRBV6-1 and J usage is TRBJ1-1; D may be TRBD1 (5 bases). The CDR3 totals 18 residues. The germline gives CDR1 MNHNS, CDR2 SASEGT. Trimming stripped 2 bases from V and 4 bases from J, with 23 bases between.

This clonotype was picked up a small number of times. V usage is TRBV9 and J usage is TRBJ2-1; maybe TRBD1 (5 bases). Between the trimmed V and J ends, which lost 2 bases and 5 bases, there was a span of 20 bases. This CDR3 spans 17 amino acids. Germline V gene data show CDR1 as SGDLS and CDR2 as YYNGEE. The chain's CDR3 is CASSVRPGRRTHNEQFF. In DNA form, the CDR3 reads TGTGCCAGCAGCGTGCGGCCAGGGCGGAGAACCCACAATGAGCAGTTCTTC.

A few counts support this clonotype. The chain has TRBV7-3 and TRBJ2-7; 10 bases agree with TRBD2. Germline V gene data show CDR1 as SGHTA and CDR2 as FQGTGA. After removal of 2 bases from V and 2 bases from J, the junction contained 6 bases not matched to a gene. This CDR3 contains 16 residues. The CDR3 region is CASSLPLLAGAYEQYF. DNA of the CDR3: TGTGCCAGCAGCTTACCACTGCTAGCGGGAGCCTACGAGCAGTACTTC.

The CDR3 DNA follows: TGTGCCAGCAGTGTCGGGGCTCGGGTCAATGAGCAGTTCTTC. Translating it yields CASSVGARVNEQFF. The chain uses TRBV7-9 and TRBJ2-1; either TRBD1 or TRBD2 may fit D (5 bases each). V lost 6 bases and J lost 6, with 15 bases in between. The CDR3 length is 14 residues. The germline gives CDR1 SEHNR, CDR2 FQNEAQ (reference sequence). Variable domain in full (rest from reference TRBV7-9 and TRBJ2-1): DTGVSQNPRHKITKRGQNVTFRCDPISEHNRLYWYRQTLGQGPEFLTYFQNEAQLEKSRLLSDRFSAERPKGSFSTLEIQRTEQGDSAMYLCASSVGARVNEQFFGPGTRLTVL.

There are a few counts of this clonotype. The chain joins TRBV24-1 to TRBJ2-7; 9 nucleotides agree with TRBD1. CDR1 and CDR2 (germline): KGHDR, SFDVKD. V shed 4 bases, J shed 0 bases, and the junction held 6 bases outside the gene matches. This CDR3 is 16 amino acids long. The CDR3 loop is CATSESGTGSSYEQYF. In DNA, the CDR3 is TGTGCCACCAGTGAGTCCGGGACAGGGAGCTCCTACGAGCAGTACTTC.

This clonotype was found many times. The rearrangement uses TRBV2 and TRBJ2-7; 8 bases are a match to TRBD1. The germline V gene encodes CDR1 SNHLY and CDR2 FYNNEI. The length of the CDR3 is 16 residues. Unmatched junction bases numbered 12, after V lost 5 bases and J lost 3 bases. CDR3 DNA sequence: TGTGCCAGCAGTCGTATTCGAGGGACAGGACACTACGAGCAGTACTTC. This sequence encodes CASSRIRGTGHYEQYF.

The chain carries TRBV7-2 and TRBJ2-3, with TRBD1 matching 10 bases. V shed 4 bases, J shed 2 bases, and the junction held 6 bases outside the gene matches. Germline-derived CDR1 and CDR2 are SGHTA and FQGNSA. This CDR3 contains 16 residues. The CDR3 loop reads CASSSGGQGSTDTQYF. CDR3 in DNA: TGTGCCAGCAGCTCCGGGGGACAGGGGTCCACAGATACGCAGTATTTT.

This rearrangement joins TRBV10-3 to TRBJ2-5; D not certain. Between the trimmed V and J ends, which lost 5 bases and 2 bases, there was a span of 15 bases. The CDR3 extends over 15 amino acids. CDR1 ENHRY and CDR2 SYGVKD come from the germline V gene. The CDR3 sequence is CAISLRLQEQETQYF. The CDR3 coding sequence is TGTGCCATCAGTCTTCGACTGCAAGAGCAAGAGACCCAGTACTTC.

This clonotype came up a few times. This sequence joins TRBV7-2 and TRBJ1-2; D gene uncertain. Trimming stripped 6 bases from V and 2 bases from J, with 13 bases between. The CDR3 covers 14 residues. From germline, CDR1 is SGHTA and CDR2 FQGNSA. The DNA for the CDR3 is TGTGCCAGCAGGTCAGGAGGAGGGAACTATGGCTACACCTTC. Protein: CASRSGGGNYGYTF.